This entry is about one TCR beta chain. Seattle cases were enrolled at active infection and followed longitudinally. V dropped 6 bases and J dropped 7 bases, with 9 bases sitting between them. The CDR3 runs to 12 residues. Germline V gene sequence: CDR1 LGHNT, CDR2 FRNRAP. The authors' processing: Nucleated cell counts were estimated from reference gene primer amplification. Here immunoSEQ multiplex PCR was the method, and the copy in TCRdb shows in-frame clones only, minus some. That table supplies the V and J calls and clone size; D and trimming were determined from the DNA. The table lists about 170,000 clones, less than 90% of them singletons, with around 13% in the top ten. This sample stems from a study of blood T cell repertoires in COVID-19. Study-level information: T cells, B-cell-depleted T cells, or PBMCs provided the cDNA or gDNA that served as material.

Input material: peripheral blood. This rearrangement joins TRBV12-5 to TRBJ1-4; D possibly corresponds to TRBD1 (5 bases). The receptor was derived from a woman aged 70-85 years with COVID-19, enrolled during active disease. The CDR3 sequence: CASGGLGEKLFF. CDR3 coding DNA: TGTGCTAGTGGGGGACTGGGTGAAAAACTGTTTTTT.